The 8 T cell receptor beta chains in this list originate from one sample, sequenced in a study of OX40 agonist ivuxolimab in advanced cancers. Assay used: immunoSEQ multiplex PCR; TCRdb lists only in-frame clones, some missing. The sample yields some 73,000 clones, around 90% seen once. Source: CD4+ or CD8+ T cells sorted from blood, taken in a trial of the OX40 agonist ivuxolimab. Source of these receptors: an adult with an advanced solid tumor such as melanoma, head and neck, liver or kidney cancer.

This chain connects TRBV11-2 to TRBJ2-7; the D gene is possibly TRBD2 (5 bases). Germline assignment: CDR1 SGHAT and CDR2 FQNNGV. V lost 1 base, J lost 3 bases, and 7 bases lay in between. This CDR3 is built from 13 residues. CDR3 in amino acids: CASSLARDYEQYF. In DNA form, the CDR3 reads TGTGCCAGCAGCTTAGCCCGGGACTACGAGCAGTACTTC.

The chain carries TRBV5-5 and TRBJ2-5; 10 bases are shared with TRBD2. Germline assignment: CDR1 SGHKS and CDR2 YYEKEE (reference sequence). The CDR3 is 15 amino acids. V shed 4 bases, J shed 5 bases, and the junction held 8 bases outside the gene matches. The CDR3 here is CASSRERGGRETQYF. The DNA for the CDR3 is TGTGCCAGCAGCCGGGAGCGGGGGGGCCGGGAGACCCAGTACTTC.

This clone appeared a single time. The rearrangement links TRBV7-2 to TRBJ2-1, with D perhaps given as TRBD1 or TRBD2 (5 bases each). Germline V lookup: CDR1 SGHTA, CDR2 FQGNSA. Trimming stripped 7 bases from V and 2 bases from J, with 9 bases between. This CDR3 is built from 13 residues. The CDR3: CASTPGPYNEQFF. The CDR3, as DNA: TGTGCCAGCACCCCGGGGCCCTACAATGAGCAGTTCTTC.

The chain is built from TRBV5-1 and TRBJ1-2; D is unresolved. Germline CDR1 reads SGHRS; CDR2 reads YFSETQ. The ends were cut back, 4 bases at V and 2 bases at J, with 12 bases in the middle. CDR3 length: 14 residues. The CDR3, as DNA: TGCGCCAGCAGCCTGGTTGGGCAGAACTATGGCTACACCTTC. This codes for CASSLVGQNYGYTF. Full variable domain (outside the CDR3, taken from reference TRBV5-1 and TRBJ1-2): KAGVTQTPRYLIKTRGQQVTLSCSPISGHRSVSWYQQTPGQGLQFLFEYFSETQRNKGNFPGRFSGRQFSNSRSEMNVSTLELGDSALYLCASSLVGQNYGYTFGSGTRLTVV.

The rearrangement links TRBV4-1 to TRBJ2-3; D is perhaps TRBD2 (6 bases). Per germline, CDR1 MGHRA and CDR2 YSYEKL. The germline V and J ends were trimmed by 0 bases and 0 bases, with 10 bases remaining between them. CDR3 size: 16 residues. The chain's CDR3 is CASSQDGLASTDTQYF. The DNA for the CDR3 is TGCGCCAGCAGCCAAGATGGGCTAGCGAGCACAGATACGCAGTATTTT.

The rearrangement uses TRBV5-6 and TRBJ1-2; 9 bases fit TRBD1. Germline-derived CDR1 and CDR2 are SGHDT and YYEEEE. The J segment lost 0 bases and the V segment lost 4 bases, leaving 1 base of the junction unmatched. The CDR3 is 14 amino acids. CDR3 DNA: TGTGCCAGCAGCAGGGACAGGGCTAACTATGGCTACACCTTC. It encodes CASSRDRANYGYTF.

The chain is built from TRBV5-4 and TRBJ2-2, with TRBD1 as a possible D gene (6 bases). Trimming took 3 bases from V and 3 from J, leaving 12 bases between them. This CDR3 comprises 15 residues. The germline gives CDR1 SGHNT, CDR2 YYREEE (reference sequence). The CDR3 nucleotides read TGTGCCAGCAGCTGGACGACAGGCTACACCGGGGAGCTGTTTTTT. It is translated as CASSWTTGYTGELFF.

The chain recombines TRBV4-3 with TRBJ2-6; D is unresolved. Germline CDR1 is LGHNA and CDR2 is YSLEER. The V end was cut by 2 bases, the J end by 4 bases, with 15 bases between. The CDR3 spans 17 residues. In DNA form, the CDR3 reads TGCGCCAGCAGCCAACTCAGTTCAAGGGCCGGGGCCAACGTCCTGACTTTC. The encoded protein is CASSQLSSRAGANVLTF.